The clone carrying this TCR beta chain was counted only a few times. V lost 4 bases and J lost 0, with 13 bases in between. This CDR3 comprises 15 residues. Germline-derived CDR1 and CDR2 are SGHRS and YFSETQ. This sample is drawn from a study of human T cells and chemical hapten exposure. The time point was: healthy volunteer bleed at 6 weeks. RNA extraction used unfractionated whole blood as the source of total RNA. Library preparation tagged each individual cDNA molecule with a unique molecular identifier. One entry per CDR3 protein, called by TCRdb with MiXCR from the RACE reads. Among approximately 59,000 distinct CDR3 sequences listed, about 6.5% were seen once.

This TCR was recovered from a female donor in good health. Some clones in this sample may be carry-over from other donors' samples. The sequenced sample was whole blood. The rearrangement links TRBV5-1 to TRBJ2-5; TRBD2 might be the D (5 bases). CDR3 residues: CASSRGLRDQETQYF. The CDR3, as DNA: TGCGCCAGCAGCCGAGGACTCCGCGACCAAGAGACCCAGTACTTC.